This is a list of T cell receptor beta chains from one sample in a study of immune cell composition in non-small cell lung cancer. Only in-frame clones appear in the TCRdb table, and some are missing; sequencing was by immunoSEQ multiplex PCR. Here the sample spans about 2,800 clones, around three quarters being singletons. The sample comprised non-adjacent lung tissue. These receptors all come from a human donor with non-small cell lung cancer. Both conserved end residues are part of each CDR3. The order of the fields is J gene, V gene, D gene, clone size, CDR3 DNA, CDR3 protein. D genes are given only for firm matches. Size tells how often a clone was seen (once, few, many) or the class of an expanded clone, and some rows leave it out.

J: TRBJ1-5; V: TRBV28; D: NA; size: NA; DNA: TGTGCCAGCAGTTTAGTAAGCAATCAGCCCCAGCATTTT; CDR3: CASSLVSNQPQHF
J: TRBJ2-7; V: TRBV25-1; D: NA; size: NA; DNA: TGTGCCAGCAGTGAAAGGGGCAGGGTTAACGAGCAGTACTTC; CDR3: CASSERGRVNEQYF
J: TRBJ2-1; V: TRBV5-1; D: NA; size: NA; DNA: TGCGCCAGCAGCCCGGTTCCGGGAGACCACTACAATGAGCAGTTCTTC; CDR3: CASSPVPGDHYNEQFF
J: TRBJ2-5; V: TRBV13; D: NA; size: once; DNA: TGTGCCAGCAGCCCTTGGACTACTCAAGAGACCCAGTACTTC; CDR3: CASSPWTTQETQYF
J: TRBJ1-2; V: TRBV18; D: TRBD1; size: NA; DNA: TGTGCCAGCTCGCTGGACAGGGTGAACTATGGCTACACCTTC; CDR3: CASSLDRVNYGYTF
J: TRBJ1-4; V: TRBV27; D: TRBD1; size: NA; DNA: TGTGCCAGCAGTATAACAGGGGGTTTTGAAAAACTGTTTTTT; CDR3: CASSITGGFEKLFF
J: TRBJ2-3; V: TRBV15; D: NA; size: NA; DNA: TGTGCCACCAGCAGGGGAGCGGTCACGCGCACAGATACGCAGTATTTT; CDR3: CATSRGAVTRTDTQYF
J: TRBJ1-4; V: TRBV19; D: TRBD1; size: NA; DNA: TGTGCCAGTAGTAGCAAGTCGTTTCAGGGGGCGAAGGATGAAAAACTGTTTTTT; CDR3: CASSSKSFQGAKDEKLFF
J: TRBJ1-2; V: TRBV6-1; D: NA; size: once; DNA: TGTGCCAGCAGTGAAGCACGGCAGGGGTCCTATGGCTACACCTTC; CDR3: CASSEARQGSYGYTF
J: TRBJ1-1; V: TRBV10-1; D: NA; size: NA; DNA: TGCGCCAGCAAATCTCGGGAGAACACTGAAGCTTTCTTT; CDR3: CASKSRENTEAFF
J: TRBJ2-2; V: TRBV7-2; D: NA; size: few; DNA: TGTGCCAGCAGCTTAGTGTGGTTGGGGACAACGAACACCGGGGAGCTGTTTTTT; CDR3: CASSLVWLGTTNTGELFF
J: TRBJ2-7; V: TRBV2; D: TRBD1; size: NA; DNA: TGTGCCAGCAGTGCATCGACGGCAGGGGGCGAGCAGTACTTC; CDR3: CASSASTAGGEQYF
J: TRBJ2-7; V: TRBV11-1; D: TRBD1; size: few; DNA: TGTGCCAGCAGCCCCCGACAGGGGCCCAACCACGAGCAGTACTTC; CDR3: CASSPRQGPNHEQYF
J: TRBJ1-2; V: TRBV4-1; D: NA; size: NA; DNA: TGCGCCAGCAGCCAAGCGCCCCTACCTAACTATGGCTACACCTTC; CDR3: CASSQAPLPNYGYTF
J: TRBJ2-1; V: TRBV28; D: NA; size: once; DNA: TGTGCCAGCAGTTTATTTCCTAGCTCCTACAATGAGCAGTTCTTC; CDR3: CASSLFPSSYNEQFF
J: TRBJ1-2; V: TRBV5-6; D: NA; size: NA; DNA: TGTGCCAGCAGTGAAACAGGGCAAGGTCGTCACACCTTC; CDR3: CASSETGQGRHTF
J: TRBJ1-1; V: TRBV30; D: TRBD1; size: NA; DNA: TGTGCCTGGAGTGAACAGGGGAACGTTGCTTTCTTT; CDR3: CAWSEQGNVAFF
J: TRBJ2-2; V: TRBV4-1; D: NA; size: few; DNA: TGCGCCAGCAGCCAAGATGGGGCGGACACCGGGGAGCTGTTTTTT; CDR3: CASSQDGADTGELFF
J: TRBJ2-1; V: TRBV5-2; D: NA; size: NA; DNA: TGCGCCAGCAGCCAAAGGTCCGGGACTAGCTCCTACAATGAGCAGTTCTTC; CDR3: CASSQRSGTSSYNEQFF
J: TRBJ2-3; V: TRBV10-2; D: NA; size: NA; DNA: TGCGCCAGCAGTGAGATTGGAAAGGGGGCGCAGTATTTT; CDR3: CASSEIGKGAQYF